What follows are 20 T cell receptor beta chains derived from one specimen sequenced in a study of T cell clonality in common variable immunodeficiency. This table comes from immunoSEQ multiplex PCR, and its TCRdb copy is limited to in-frame clones, with some not included. The sample shows around 34,000 clones, none of them appearing just once. The specimen sequenced was peripheral blood mononuclear cells. The source is a person between 18 and 75 years old in good health.

This clone occurred many times. This CDR3 reads CAISPRTGTLSSYNEQFF. The covered CDR3 bases are TGTGCCATCAGTCCCAGGACAGGTACTTTAAGCTCCTACAATGAG. This sequence joins TRBV10-3 and TRBJ2-1, with 7 nucleotides matching TRBD1. The read finishes 3 residues shy of the CDR3 end, and the germline J gene is used to complete it. Per germline, CDR1 ENHRY and CDR2 SYGVKD. The V gene end was trimmed by 5 bases and the J gene end by 0 bases; junction bases not matched to a gene: 13. This CDR3 region has 18 residues.

In its sample, this clone was seen many times. Read sequence stops 3 residues before the CDR3 end, and the germline J gene provides the missing end. This rearrangement joins TRBV5-1 to TRBJ2-6; TRBD1 matches 10 bases. The CDR3 sequence is 18 residues long. Trimming cost V 4 bases and J 2 bases; bases outside gene matches: 9. From germline, CDR1 is SGHRS and CDR2 YFSETQ. The sequenced part of the CDR3 DNA is TGCGCCAGCAGCGCACAGACAGGGGGCTACCCTGGGGCCAACGTC. This translates into CASSAQTGGYPGANV. In full, the CDR3 is CASSAQTGGYPGANVLTF.

The sample holds many counts of this clone. The read terminates 3 residues ahead of where the CDR3 ends, so the germline J gene completes it. The chain links TRBV6-1 to TRBJ1-4; 9 positions agree with TRBD1. The CDR3 runs 15 residues. The V segment lost 1 base and the J segment 8 bases; nucleotides outside the gene matches: 5. CDR1 is MNHNS and CDR2 is SASEGT in the germline V gene. Partial CDR3 DNA: TGTGCCAGCAGTGAAGGGGGACAGGGAGGCGAAAAA. Its protein is CASSEGGQGGEK. The whole CDR3 region reads CASSEGGQGGEKLFF.

The table lists this clone with many counts. The read ends 3 residues before the CDR3 terminus; that terminus is restored from the germline J gene. The chain joins TRBV4-1 to TRBJ2-5; TRBD2 is a possible D gene (5 bases). V gave up 1 base and J gave up 6 bases, with 12 bases separating them. The CDR3 totals 14 residues. Looked up from germline, CDR1 is MGHRA and CDR2 is YSYEKL. The sequenced CDR3 bases are TGCGCCAGCAGCCAAGTACTAGAAGTAAAGACC. Translation gives CASSQVLEVKT. The CDR3 in full is CASSQVLEVKTQYF.

This clone was counted ten times or more. The read ends 3 residues shy of where the CDR3 ends; the end is completed using the germline J gene. The chain joins TRBV28 to TRBJ2-1, with 12 positions matching TRBD2. The germline V gene encodes CDR1 MDHEN and CDR2 SYDVKM. J gave up 5 bases and V 6 bases, and 8 bases lay outside the gene matches. The CDR3 is 16 residues long. The CDR3 protein is CASSLLLAGGNNEQFF. Incomplete CDR3 DNA: TGTGCCAGCAGCTTACTTCTAGCGGGAGGGAACAATGAG.

This clone came up many times. With the read ending 3 residues before the CDR3 end, the germline J gene is used to fill in that end. J is TRBJ2-1 and V is TRBV5-1, with D possibly TRBD2 on 6 matching bases. V shed 2 bases and J shed 5 bases, with 20 bases lying between them. This CDR3 has 17 residues. Germline V gene data show CDR1 as SGHRS and CDR2 as YFSETQ. CDR3 DNA, as far as it was read: TGCGCCAGCAGCTTCTTGACGGACTATCCGTTCCACAATGAG. This codes for CASSFLTDYPFHNE. In full, the CDR3 reads CASSFLTDYPFHNEQFF.

Ten or more counts support this clone. The read is 3 residues too short to cover the CDR3 end, so that end is filled in from the germline J gene. The chain combines TRBV20-1 with TRBJ1-6; 8 nucleotides match TRBD1. The CDR3 has 15 residues. J gave up 2 bases and V 0 bases, and 0 bases lay outside the gene matches. Germline V CDR1 and CDR2: DFQATT, SNEGSKA (reference sequence). The DNA read from the CDR3 is TGCAGTGCTAGAGACAGGGGGCCCTATAATTCACCC. Translating it yields CSARDRGPYNSP. The CDR3 as a whole reads CSARDRGPYNSPLHF.

This clone was detected many times. The CDR3 goes on 3 residues after the read ends, and that part is filled in from the germline J gene. V is TRBV6-4 and J is TRBJ1-2, with 7 bases lining up with TRBD1. The length of the CDR3 is 14 residues. CDR1 and CDR2 (germline): MRHNA, SNTAGT. The V gene end was trimmed by 6 bases and the J gene end by 2 bases; junction bases not matched to a gene: 6. CDR3: CASRRDSSNYGYTF. The sequenced CDR3 bases are TGTGCCAGCAGGCGGGACAGCTCCAACTATGGC.

The CDR3 region is CSAPVEGESGYTF. The CDR3 DNA, read in part, is TGCAGTGCTCCTGTGGAGGGGGAGAGTGGC. The chain employs TRBV20-1 and TRBJ1-2, with D maybe TRBD1 (6 bases). The read terminates 3 residues ahead of where the CDR3 ends, so the germline J gene completes it. Germline V lookup: CDR1 DFQATT, CDR2 SNEGSKA (reference sequence). The CDR3 covers 13 residues. The V end lost 5 bases, the J end lost 7 bases, and 17 bases lay between the germline ends.

This clone was counted at least ten times. CDR3 DNA, as far as it was read: TGCGCCAGCAGCTTGGGGCTAGCGGGAGCGGGCCCAGATACG. This encodes CASSLGLAGAGPDT. The entire CDR3 reads CASSLGLAGAGPDTQYF. This chain connects TRBV5-1 to TRBJ2-3; 10 bases are shared with TRBD2. Read coverage stops 3 residues before the CDR3 terminus; the germline J gene supplies the remainder. CDR3 length equals 17 residues. With V trimmed by 0 bases and J by 4 bases, 8 bases remained unmatched. Germline lookup yields CDR1 SGHRS and CDR2 YFSETQ.

This clone was seen many times. The CDR3 is cut off 3 residues early in the read; its end comes from the germline J gene. The V and J genes are TRBV4-1 and TRBJ2-7; a possible D gene is TRBD1 (5 bases). The CDR3 is made up of 15 amino acids. Germline V gene sequence: CDR1 MGHRA, CDR2 YSYEKL. V lost 0 bases and J 2 bases, leaving 11 bases between the germline ends. Partial CDR3 DNA: TGCGCCAGCAGCCAAGAGAGACAGCAGGCCTACGAG. Translating it yields CASSQERQQAYE. The whole CDR3 protein is CASSQERQQAYEQYF.

This clone was seen many times. Read sequence stops 3 residues before the CDR3 end, and the germline J gene provides the missing end. J is TRBJ1-2 and V is TRBV19, with 9 bases fitting TRBD1. This CDR3 has 15 amino acids. Germline lookup yields CDR1 LNHDA and CDR2 SQIVND (reference sequence). With V trimmed by 7 bases and J by 1 base, 7 bases remained unmatched. The CDR3 here is CASIKGQGNNYGYTF. The CDR3 DNA, read in part, is TGTGCCAGTATAAAGGGACAGGGAAATAACTATGGC.

This clone was seen repeatedly, ten times or more. CDR3 amino acids: CASSQGRTGESTEAFF. The CDR3 bases that were read are TGTGCCAGCAGCCAAGGAAGGACAGGGGAAAGCACTGAA. This rearrangement joins TRBV4-2 to TRBJ1-1; TRBD1 agrees at 9 bases. With the read ending 3 residues before the CDR3 end, the germline J gene is used to fill in that end. The CDR3 has 16 residues. Germline V gives CDR1 LGHNA, CDR2 YNFKEQ. V dropped 1 base and J dropped 4; count of bases not matched to a gene: 7.

This clone was detected ten times or more. The sequence runs out 3 residues before the end of the CDR3; the remainder is reconstructed from the germline J gene. This chain connects TRBV6-2 or TRBV6-3 to TRBJ1-1; tentative D call: TRBD1 (5 bases). CDR3 size: 14 residues. Germline V lookup: CDR1 MNHEY, CDR2 SVGEGT. Trimming stripped 6 bases from V and 4 bases from J, with 15 bases between. The chain's CDR3 is CASRHPAGSTEAFF. CDR3 bases read: TGTGCCAGCAGACACCCGGCAGGGAGCACTGAA.

This clone was detected ten times or more. The read terminates 3 residues before the CDR3 end, so the remaining end is supplied by the germline J gene. The chain uses TRBV28 and TRBJ1-1; perhaps TRBD1 as D (5 bases). The V end was cut by 0 bases, the J end by 0 bases, with 11 bases between. The CDR3 runs 16 residues. The V gene's germline CDR1 is MDHEN and CDR2 SYDVKM. The sequenced CDR3 bases are TGTGCCAGCAGTTTATGGGGGCAGTACATGAACACTGAA. Translation gives CASSLWGQYMNTE. The whole CDR3 protein is CASSLWGQYMNTEAFF.

This clone has at least ten counts. CDR3 DNA, as far as it was read: TGCAGTGCTAGAGATTCAGAGACTAGCGGGAGTTGCCAAGAGACC. As protein: CSARDSETSGSCQET. The complete CDR3 reads CSARDSETSGSCQETQYF. This chain connects TRBV20-1 to TRBJ2-5; 12 positions agree with TRBD2. The DNA ends 3 residues before the CDR3 does, and the rest of the CDR3 is filled in from the germline J gene. The CDR3 is made up of 18 amino acids. With 0 bases clipped from V and 1 base from J, the junction kept 9 bases outside the gene matches. Germline V gene sequence: CDR1 DFQATT, CDR2 SNEGSKA (reference sequence).

This clone was observed at least ten times. The DNA ends 3 residues before the CDR3 does, and the rest of the CDR3 is filled in from the germline J gene. This chain joins TRBV5-1 and TRBJ1-4; 7 bases are a match to TRBD1. The junction had 10 bases not matched to a gene; V was cut back by 0 bases and J by 8 bases. The germline V gene encodes CDR1 SGHRS and CDR2 YFSETQ. This CDR3 has 16 amino acids. The sequenced CDR3 bases are TGCGCCAGCAGCTTGGCGGGACAGTTCACAGGAGAAAAA. The encoded protein is CASSLAGQFTGEK. The entire CDR3 protein is CASSLAGQFTGEKLFF.

This clone was seen many times. The sequenced fragment ends 3 residues before the CDR3 boundary, so the rest is inferred from the germline J gene. This chain joins TRBV2 and TRBJ2-7; the match to TRBD1 covers 8 bases. With 7 bases clipped from V and 3 bases from J, the junction kept 2 bases outside the gene matches. Germline V gene data show CDR1 as SNHLY and CDR2 as FYNNEI. The CDR3 has 12 residues. CDR3: CASKGQGYEQYF. Partial CDR3 DNA: TGTGCCAGCAAAGGACAGGGCTACGAG.

This clone was seen more than once but under ten times. The missing CDR3 end, 3 residues past where the read stops, is filled in from the germline J gene. The genes are TRBV2 and TRBJ1-6; D gene ambiguous. The germline CDR1 and CDR2 sequences are SNHLY and FYNNEI. The CDR3 totals 12 residues. The DNA read from the CDR3 is TGTGCCAGCAGTGAAGGACTCTTAGCC. Translation: CASSEGLLA. The whole CDR3 is CASSEGLLALHF.

This clone was recorded many times. Coverage ceases 3 residues before the CDR3 finishes, and the germline J gene fills in the end. The chain carries TRBV20-1 and TRBJ2-1; weak D call: TRBD2 (5 bases). Trimming pared 0 bases from V and 2 bases from J, leaving 14 bases between. The CDR3 has 16 amino acids. Germline V gene sequence: CDR1 DFQATT, CDR2 SNEGSKA (reference sequence). The CDR3 DNA, read in part, is TGCAGTGCTAGAGATTGGGCGGTCGGGGCCTACAATGAG. This gives the protein CSARDWAVGAYNE. The complete CDR3 protein is CSARDWAVGAYNEQFF.